The 22 T cell receptor beta chains below all came from one sample that was sequenced in a study of vaccination effects on CD4 cells after COVID-19. Profiling relied on immunoSEQ multiplex PCR, and the TCRdb table lists in-frame clones only, not all of them. The data contain approximately 28,000 clones, over 60% of them singletons. Using viral peptide pools, the ViraFEST assay grew out antigen-specific CD4+ T cells prior to sequencing. Following culture for roughly 10 days, CD4+ T cells were isolated. All study participants received two doses of BNT162b2 or mRNA-1273 vaccine. These receptors' antigens are unknown. The specimen was CD4+ T cells from PBMCs cultured with SARS-CoV-2 spike peptides, collected after COVID-19 vaccination. The receptors shown here come from a human donor who received a COVID-19 vaccine. Some clones in this sample may be carry-over from other donors' samples.

This chain connects TRBV6-1 to TRBJ1-6; D not resolved. In germline, CDR1 is MNHNS, CDR2 SASEGT. V lost 3 bases, J lost 5 bases, and 8 bases lay in between. CDR3 length: 14 amino acids. The CDR3 spells CASSDRPNNSPLHF. CDR3 bases: TGTGCCAGCAGTGACAGGCCCAATAATTCACCCCTCCACTTT.

The rearrangement links TRBV7-8 to TRBJ1-1, with 9 bases matching TRBD1. CDR1 is SGHVS, CDR2 FQNEAQ, per germline. The V gene end was trimmed by 3 bases and the J gene end by 5 bases; junction bases not matched to a gene: 4. The CDR3 has 14 amino acids. CDR3 in DNA: TGTGCCAGCAGCTTCTTACAGGGGGCTACTGAAGCTTTCTTT. Translation: CASSFLQGATEAFF.

This clone was seen more than once but under ten times. The CDR3 reads CASSAQGTGSPLHF. The CDR3 nucleotides are TGTGCCAGCAGTGCCCAGGGGACCGGTTCACCCCTCCACTTT. The gene calls are TRBV6-2 or TRBV6-3 and TRBJ1-6; weak D call: TRBD1 (6 bases). This CDR3 has 14 amino acids. The germline gives CDR1 MNHEY, CDR2 SVGEGT. Trimming left V 5 bases short and J 9 bases short, with 14 bases between.

This clone has just a few counts. This chain uses TRBV30 with TRBJ1-3, with a weak D call TRBD1 (6 bases). Trimming removed 2 bases from V and 4 bases from J, with 15 bases in between. Germline lookup yields CDR1 GTSNPN and CDR2 SVGIG (reference sequence). This CDR3 has 15 residues. The CDR3 sequence is CAWSREQGNGNTIYF. The CDR3 DNA reads TGTGCCTGGAGTAGGGAACAGGGTAACGGAAACACCATATATTTT.

The V call is TRBV11-2, the J call TRBJ2-1, with D perhaps matching TRBD2 (5 bases). Germline assignment: CDR1 SGHAT and CDR2 FQNNGV. The CDR3 loop spans 14 amino acids. Between the trimmed V and J ends, which lost 5 bases and 0 bases, there was a span of 8 bases. The CDR3: CASSPSSSYNEQFF. The CDR3 nucleotides are TGTGCCAGCAGCCCTAGCAGCTCCTACAATGAGCAGTTCTTC.

The chain recombines TRBV11-1 with TRBJ2-7; 7 nucleotides agree with TRBD1. There are 13 residues in the CDR3. Trimming took 5 bases from V and 6 from J; bases not matched to a gene: 7. Germline CDR1 SGHAT, CDR2 FQDESV (reference sequence). The CDR3 nucleotides are TGTGCCAGCAGCGCAGACAGGGCAGGCGAGCAGTACGTC. Protein: CASSADRAGEQYV.

The rearrangement joins TRBV6-5 to TRBJ1-5, with D maybe TRBD1 (5 bases). The CDR3 has 14 amino acids. With 7 bases removed from V and 2 bases from J, the gap between germline ends came to 12 bases. Germline CDR1 is MNHEY and CDR2 is SVGAGI. The CDR3: CASKGAGGNQPQHF. CDR3 coding DNA: TGTGCCAGCAAAGGGGCGGGGGGCAATCAGCCCCAGCATTTT.

This clone turned up a few times. The chain joins TRBV28 to TRBJ1-6, with a weak D call TRBD1 (6 bases). Trimming shortened V by 7 bases and J by 2 bases, and 15 bases separated the two germline ends. CDR3 length: 16 amino acids. Per germline, CDR1 MDHEN and CDR2 SYDVKM. The CDR3 loop is CASIARGGTYNSPLHF. The CDR3 DNA is TGTGCCAGCATCGCGAGGGGGGGAACCTATAATTCACCCCTCCACTTT.

The table lists this clone with a count of one. This chain links TRBV5-4 with TRBJ2-1; 10 positions match TRBD2. The CDR3 runs 16 residues. CDR1 is SGHNT, CDR2 YYREEE, per germline (reference sequence). V shed 2 bases and J 6 bases; nucleotides not matched to a gene: 8. Here the CDR3 DNA reads TGTGCCAGCAGCTTCCCTAGCGGGGGAGGTCTCAATGAGCAGTTCTTC. It specifies CASSFPSGGGLNEQFF.

The chain recombines TRBV9 with TRBJ2-4; 7 positions match TRBD1. The V and J ends lost 3 bases and 7 bases, in that order; junction bases with no gene match: 7. The CDR3 is made up of 14 amino acids. Germline V lookup: CDR1 SGDLS, CDR2 YYNGEE. The DNA of the CDR3 is TGTGCCAGCAGCGCGCAGGGGGTTACTAACATTCAGTACTTC. Translation gives CASSAQGVTNIQYF.

The chain joins TRBV10-3 to TRBJ2-3; TRBD1 matches at 9 bases. V lost 8 bases and J lost 0; bases outside the gene matches: 3. The CDR3 covers 14 residues. Germline V lookup: CDR1 ENHRY, CDR2 SYGVKD. CDR3 sequence: CAIRGTGSTDTQYF. The DNA for the CDR3 is TGTGCCATCCGAGGGACAGGGAGCACAGATACGCAGTATTTT.

This chain uses TRBV19 with TRBJ1-3; no reliable D call. This CDR3 region has 16 residues. Trimming stripped 1 base from V and 4 bases from J, with 14 bases between. Germline CDR1 LNHDA, CDR2 SQIVND (reference sequence). The CDR3 DNA sequence: TGTGCCAGTAGTATAGTTTCGGGAGTCGGAGGAAACACCATATATTTT. Translating it yields CASSIVSGVGGNTIYF. The whole variable domain, remainder taken from reference TRBV19 and TRBJ1-3, is DGGITQSPKYLFRKEGQNVTLSCEQNLNHDAMYWYRQDPGQGLRLIYYSQIVNDFQKGDIAEGYSVSREKKESFPLTVTSAQKNPTAFYLCASSIVSGVGGNTIYFGEGSWLTVV.

This clone has only a few counts. The chain couples TRBV7-9 to TRBJ2-2; tentatively, D is TRBD1 or TRBD2 (6 bases each). Trimming took off 1 base at V and 6 bases at J, with 12 bases between the two ends. In germline, CDR1 is SEHNR, CDR2 FQNEAQ (reference sequence). The CDR3 spans 15 residues. The CDR3 DNA reads TGTGCCAGCAGCTTAGTGGGGGGCATCGCCGGGGAGCTGTTTTTT. Amino acid sequence: CASSLVGGIAGELFF.

The rearrangement joins TRBV24-1 to TRBJ2-1; no clear D gene. Germline loops: CDR1 KGHDR, CDR2 SFDVKD. The CDR3 is made up of 14 amino acids. Trimming stripped 5 bases from V and 5 bases from J, with 12 bases between. Here the CDR3 DNA reads TGTGCCACCAGTGCGACACCACCCAACAATGAGCAGTTCTTC. Translating gives CATSATPPNNEQFF.

The rearrangement joins TRBV6-1 to TRBJ1-3; D unclear. V lost 2 bases and J lost 2, with 16 bases in between. There are 17 residues in the CDR3. The germline V gene has CDR1 MNHNS and CDR2 SASEGT. The CDR3 loop reads CASSEKAGWSAGNTIYF. CDR3 nucleotide sequence: TGTGCCAGCAGTGAAAAGGCAGGTTGGTCGGCTGGAAACACCATATATTTT.

V is TRBV5-8 and J is TRBJ2-2; tentative D call: TRBD1 (5 bases). The germline CDR1 and CDR2 sequences are SGHTS and YDEGEE. V was pared by 2 bases and J by 2 bases, with 16 bases between. The CDR3 loop spans 17 amino acids. The CDR3 reads CASSFGSSGINTGELFF. CDR3 in DNA: TGTGCCAGCAGCTTCGGTTCCTCAGGGATAAACACCGGGGAGCTGTTTTTT. Filled out from reference TRBV5-8 and TRBJ2-2, the complete variable domain reads EAGVTQSPTHLIKTRGQQATLRCSPISGHTSVYWYQQALGLGLQFLLWYDEGEERNRGNFPPRFSGRQFPNYSSELNVNALELEDSALYLCASSFGSSGINTGELFFGEGSRLTVL.

The chain recombines TRBV14 with TRBJ1-2; a weak D match, TRBD1 (5 bases). This CDR3 spans 16 amino acids. The germline gives CDR1 SGHDN, CDR2 FVKESK. Trimming pared 4 bases from V and 0 bases from J, leaving 15 bases between. The CDR3 DNA reads TGTGCCAGCAGCCGGGTGGGGGACCCGACTAACTATGGCTACACCTTC. This sequence encodes CASSRVGDPTNYGYTF. Full variable domain (outside the CDR3, taken from reference TRBV14 and TRBJ1-2): EAGVTQFPSHSVIEKGQTVTLRCDPISGHDNLYWYRRVMGKEIKFLLHFVKESKQDESGMPNNRFLAERTGGTYSTLKVQPAELEDSGVYFCASSRVGDPTNYGYTFGSGTRLTVV.

This chain uses TRBV7-9 with TRBJ2-2; no reliable D call. The germline CDR1 and CDR2 sequences are SEHNR and FQNEAQ (reference sequence). Deletions cut 6 bases from V and 4 bases from J, with 3 bases between. The CDR3 covers 11 residues. The chain's CDR3 is CASRATGELFF. In DNA, the CDR3 is TGTGCCAGCAGAGCCACCGGGGAGCTGTTTTTT.

The chain joins TRBV5-8 to TRBJ2-3; TRBD1 aligns across 7 bases. Trimming at V came to 2 bases and at J to 2 bases, leaving 5 bases not matched to a gene. CDR1 SGHTS and CDR2 YDEGEE come from the germline V gene. CDR3 length: 15 residues. CDR3 sequence: CASSFDRVFTDTQYF. The CDR3 DNA is TGTGCCAGCAGCTTTGACAGGGTTTTCACAGATACGCAGTATTTT.

The chain combines TRBV27 with TRBJ1-4, with TRBD1 matching over 7 bases. Germline CDR1 MNHEY, CDR2 SMNVEV (reference sequence). This CDR3 has 15 amino acids. Germline trimming cut 5 bases from V and 0 bases from J; bases unmatched to any gene: 3. CDR3 DNA sequence: TGTGCCAGCAGTCGACAGGGACCAACTAATGAAAAACTGTTTTTT. It encodes CASSRQGPTNEKLFF.

This chain uses TRBV7-9 with TRBJ1-3; the D is unclear. V dropped 3 bases and J dropped 15 bases, with 12 bases sitting between them. Germline CDR1 reads SEHNR; CDR2 reads FQNEAQ (reference sequence). The CDR3 has 11 residues. Here the CDR3 reads CASSLTALQYF. The CDR3 coding sequence is TGTGCCAGCAGCTTGACCGCTTTGCAATATTTT.

This chain's CDR3 is CASSWGNEQFF. As DNA, the CDR3 is TGTGCCAGCAGCTGGGGAAATGAGCAGTTCTTC. This chain links TRBV9 with TRBJ2-1; D gene uncertain. Germline values: CDR1 SGDLS, CDR2 YYNGEE. This CDR3 is built from 11 residues. V lost 4 bases to trimming and J lost 7 bases, with 6 bases between them.